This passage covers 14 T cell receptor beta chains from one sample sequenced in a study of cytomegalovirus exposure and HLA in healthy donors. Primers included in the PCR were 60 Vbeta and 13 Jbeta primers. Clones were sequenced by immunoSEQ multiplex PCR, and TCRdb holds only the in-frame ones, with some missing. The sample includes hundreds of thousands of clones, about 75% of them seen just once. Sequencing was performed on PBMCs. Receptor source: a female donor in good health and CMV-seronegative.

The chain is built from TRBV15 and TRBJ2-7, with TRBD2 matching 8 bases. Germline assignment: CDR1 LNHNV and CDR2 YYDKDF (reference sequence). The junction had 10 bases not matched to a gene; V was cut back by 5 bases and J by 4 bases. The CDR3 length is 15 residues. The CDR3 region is CATSEPGLERYEQYF. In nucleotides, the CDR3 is TGTGCCACCAGCGAGCCGGGACTAGAGAGGTACGAGCAGTACTTC.

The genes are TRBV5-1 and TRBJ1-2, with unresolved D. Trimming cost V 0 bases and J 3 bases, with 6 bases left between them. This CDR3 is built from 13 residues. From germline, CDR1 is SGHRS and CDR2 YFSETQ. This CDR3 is CASSLDRDYGYTF. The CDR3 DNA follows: TGCGCCAGCAGCTTGGATCGTGACTATGGCTACACCTTC.

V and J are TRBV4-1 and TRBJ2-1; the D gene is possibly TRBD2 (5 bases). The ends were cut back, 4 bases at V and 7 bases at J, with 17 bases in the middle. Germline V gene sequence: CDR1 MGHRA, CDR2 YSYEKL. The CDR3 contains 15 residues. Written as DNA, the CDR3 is TGCGCCAGCAGCCCGAGGGAGATAGCGCAGAATGAGCAGTTCTTC. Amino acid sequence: CASSPREIAQNEQFF.

The CDR3: CASSLVRDRPTDTQYF. In DNA, the CDR3 is TGTGCCAGCAGCTTAGTGAGGGACAGACCCACAGATACGCAGTATTTT. This chain links TRBV7-6 with TRBJ2-3; the match to TRBD1 covers 7 bases. Trimming took 1 base from V and 2 from J; bases not matched to a gene: 6. The CDR3 extends over 16 amino acids. Germline CDR1 and CDR2: SGHVS and FNYEAQ. The full variable domain, completed using reference TRBV7-6 and TRBJ2-3, is GAGVSQSPRYKVTKRGQDVALRCDPISGHVSLYWYRQALGQGPEFLTYFNYEAQQDKSGLPNDRFSAERPEGSISTLTIQRTEQRDSAMYRCASSLVRDRPTDTQYFGPGTRLTVL.

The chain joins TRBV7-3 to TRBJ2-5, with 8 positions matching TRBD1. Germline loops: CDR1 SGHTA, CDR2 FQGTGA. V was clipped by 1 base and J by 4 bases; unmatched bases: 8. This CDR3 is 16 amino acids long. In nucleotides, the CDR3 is TGTGCCAGCAGCTTAATCGGACAGGGTGTCCCAGAGACCCAGTACTTC. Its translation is CASSLIGQGVPETQYF.

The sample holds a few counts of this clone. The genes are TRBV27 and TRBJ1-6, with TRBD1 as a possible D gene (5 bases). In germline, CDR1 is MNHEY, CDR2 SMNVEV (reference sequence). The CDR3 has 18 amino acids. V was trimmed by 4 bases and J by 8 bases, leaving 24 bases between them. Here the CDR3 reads CASSWRSGARPGDSPLHF. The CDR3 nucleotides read TGTGCCAGCAGTTGGCGCAGCGGGGCGCGACCTGGGGATTCACCCCTCCACTTT.

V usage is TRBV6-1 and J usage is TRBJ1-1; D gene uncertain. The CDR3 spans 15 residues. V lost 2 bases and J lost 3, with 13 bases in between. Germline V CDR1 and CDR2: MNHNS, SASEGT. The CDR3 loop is CASSERPNRDTEAFF. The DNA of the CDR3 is TGTGCCAGCAGTGAAAGACCTAACCGGGACACTGAAGCTTTCTTT.

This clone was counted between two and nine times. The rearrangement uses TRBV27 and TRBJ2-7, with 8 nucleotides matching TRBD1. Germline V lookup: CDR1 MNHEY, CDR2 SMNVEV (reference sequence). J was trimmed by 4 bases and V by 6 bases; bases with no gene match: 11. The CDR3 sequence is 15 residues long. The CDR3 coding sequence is TGTGCCAGCAGCAACTCCGGGACAGGCTTTTACGAGCAGTACTTC. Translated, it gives CASSNSGTGFYEQYF.

DNA of the CDR3: TGTGCCAGCAGCGAGAGGATGGGGGGGGCCCACCAGCCCCAGCATTTT. As protein: CASSERMGGAHQPQHF. The gene calls are TRBV7-6 and TRBJ1-5; D is possibly TRBD1 (6 bases). The CDR3 has 16 amino acids. The germline V gene encodes CDR1 SGHVS and CDR2 FNYEAQ. The V end lost 5 bases, the J end lost 7 bases, and 21 bases lay between the germline ends.

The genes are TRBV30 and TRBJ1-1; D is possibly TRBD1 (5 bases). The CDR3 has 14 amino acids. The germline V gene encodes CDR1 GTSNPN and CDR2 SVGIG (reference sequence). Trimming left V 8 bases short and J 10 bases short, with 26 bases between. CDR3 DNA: TGTGCCCGTATGTCGGATGGCCGGTTCGGGGGAGCTTTCTTT. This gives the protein CARMSDGRFGGAFF.

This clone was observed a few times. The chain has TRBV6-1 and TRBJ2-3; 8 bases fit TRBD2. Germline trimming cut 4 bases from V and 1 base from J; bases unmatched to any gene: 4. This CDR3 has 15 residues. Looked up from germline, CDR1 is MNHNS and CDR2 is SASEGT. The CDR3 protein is CASSAQLAGTDTQYF. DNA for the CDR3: TGTGCCAGCAGTGCCCAACTAGCGGGCACAGATACGCAGTATTTT.

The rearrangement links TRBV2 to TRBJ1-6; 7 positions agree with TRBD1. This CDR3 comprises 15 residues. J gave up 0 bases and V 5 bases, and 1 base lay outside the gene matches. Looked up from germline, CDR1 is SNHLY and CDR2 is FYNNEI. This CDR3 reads CASSTGDSYNSPLHF. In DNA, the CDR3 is TGTGCCAGCAGTACAGGGGACTCCTATAATTCACCCCTCCACTTT.

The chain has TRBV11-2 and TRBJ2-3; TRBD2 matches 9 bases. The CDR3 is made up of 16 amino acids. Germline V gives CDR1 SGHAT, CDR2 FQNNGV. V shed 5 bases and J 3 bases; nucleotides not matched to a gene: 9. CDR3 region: CASSPDSGRMTDTQYF. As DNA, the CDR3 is TGTGCCAGCAGCCCGGATAGCGGGAGAATGACAGATACGCAGTATTTT. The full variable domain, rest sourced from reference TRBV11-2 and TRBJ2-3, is EAGVAQSPRYKIIEKRQSVAFWCNPISGHATLYWYQQILGQGPKLLIQFQNNGVVDDSQLPKDRFSAERLKGVDSTLKIQPAKLEDSAVYLCASSPDSGRMTDTQYFGPGTRLTVL.

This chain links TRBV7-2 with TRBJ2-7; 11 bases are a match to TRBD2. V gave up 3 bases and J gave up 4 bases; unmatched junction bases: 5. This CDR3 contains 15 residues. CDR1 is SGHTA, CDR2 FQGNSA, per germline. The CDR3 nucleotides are TGTGCCAGCAGCTTTAGCGGGAGGGCCGGTTACGAGCAGTACTTC. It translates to CASSFSGRAGYEQYF.